This record concerns one T cell receptor beta chain sequence. Germline CDR1 reads SNHLY; CDR2 reads FYNNEI. V shed 6 bases, J shed 5 bases, and the junction held 2 bases outside the gene matches. The CDR3 spans 12 residues. These data originate in a study of blood T cell repertoires in COVID-19. Overall study context: Specimens from acute and convalescent COVID-19 originated in the United States, Italy and Spain.

Authors' processing steps: Estimated nucleated cell counts came from reference gene primer amplification. Assay: immunoSEQ multiplex PCR; the TCRdb copy retains only in-frame clones and omits some. V, J and clone size reflect that table, while D and trimming were determined from the DNA. The sample shows hundreds of thousands of clones, 80% to 85% of them seen only once. The TCR was taken from an older woman with active or convalescent COVID-19. The sequenced material came from peripheral blood. The rearrangement joins TRBV2 to TRBJ2-5; TRBD2 matches at 8 bases. The CDR3 coding sequence is TGTGCCAGCAGAACGGGGGGGGAGACCCAGTACTTC. It specifies CASRTGGETQYF.